Below are 26 T cell receptor beta chains sequenced from a single sample in a study of post-analysis software for immune sequencing data. The TCR beta cDNA libraries contained unique molecular identifiers. TCRdb fed the PCR reads into MiXCR, producing one record per CDR3 protein. The sample consists of roughly 800,000 distinct CDR3 sequences, just over 45% of them appearing once. Antigen specificity for these receptors is unknown. Regarding the study as a whole: A few TRBV segments occurring more often in patients than controls included TRBV5-6, TRBV5-1 and TRBV20-1.

The sample consisted of blood. The receptors were gathered from a girl aged 5 to 17 with multiple sclerosis.

This chain connects TRBV28 to TRBJ1-1; no definite D call. The CDR3 runs 14 residues. CDR1 and CDR2 (germline): MDHEN, SYDVKM. Trimming removed 3 bases from V and 2 bases from J, with 10 bases in between. The CDR3 sequence: CASSFPGGNTEAFF. The CDR3 coding sequence is TGTGCCAGCAGTTTTCCGGGTGGAAACACTGAAGCTTTCTTT. The full variable domain, rest sourced from reference TRBV28 and TRBJ1-1, is DVKVTQSSRYLVKRTGEKVFLECVQDMDHENMFWYRQDPGLGLRLIYFSYDVKMKEKGDIPEGYSVSREKKERFSLILESASTNQTSMYLCASSFPGGNTEAFFGQGTRLTVV.

This clonotype was detected only a few times. V and J are TRBV4-2 and TRBJ1-2; D might be TRBD1 (5 bases). V shed 0 bases and J shed 8 bases, with 13 bases lying between them. The CDR3 runs to 14 residues. Germline V gene data show CDR1 as LGHNA and CDR2 as YNFKEQ. CDR3 sequence (DNA): TGTGCCAGCAGCCAAGATCGGGGGGGTGGCGGCTACACCTTC. It yields the protein CASSQDRGGGGYTF.

The rearrangement links TRBV2 to TRBJ2-5; TRBD1 matches at 9 bases. V gave up 8 bases and J gave up 4 bases; unmatched junction bases: 14. This CDR3 is 16 amino acids long. Per germline, CDR1 SNHLY and CDR2 FYNNEI. The DNA of the CDR3 is TGTGCCAGCCCCCCGAAGCGGACAGGGGAATTAGAGACCCAGTACTTC. Protein: CASPPKRTGELETQYF.

This clonotype appeared a few times. The rearrangement links TRBV29-1 to TRBJ2-1; the match to TRBD1 covers 9 bases. CDR1 and CDR2 from the germline V gene are SQVTM and ANQGSEA. The CDR3 loop spans 13 amino acids. V lost 3 bases, J lost 8 bases, and 5 bases stayed unmatched. The CDR3 loop is CSVEGQGLHEQFF. CDR3 DNA sequence: TGCAGCGTTGAGGGACAGGGTCTCCATGAGCAGTTCTTC.

This clonotype appeared many times. The genes are TRBV29-1 and TRBJ2-5; 7 nucleotides line up with TRBD1. Per the germline V gene, CDR1 is SQVTM and CDR2 is ANQGSEA. This CDR3 has 18 residues. Germline trimming cut 0 bases from V and 4 bases from J; bases unmatched to any gene: 17. DNA of the CDR3: TGCAGCGTTGAAGACCCTTGGGACGGACAGGAGCCGGTAGAGACCCAGTACTTC. This sequence encodes CSVEDPWDGQEPVETQYF.

This clonotype was observed a single time. The V call is TRBV6-1, the J call TRBJ2-7; maybe TRBD2 (6 bases). This CDR3 has 15 residues. Germline CDR1 MNHNS, CDR2 SASEGT. Between the trimmed V and J ends, which lost 6 bases and 2 bases, there was a span of 17 bases. The DNA of the CDR3 is TGTGCCAGCAGCGCGGGGACTCTCAGAGCCTACGAGCAGTACTTC. It codes for CASSAGTLRAYEQYF.

The chain uses TRBV5-1 and TRBJ1-1; D is ambiguous. V was pared by 4 bases and J by 4 bases, with 8 bases between. This CDR3 is 12 amino acids long. CDR1 and CDR2 (germline): SGHRS, YFSETQ. CDR3 loop: CASSRVGTEAFF. The CDR3 coding sequence is TGCGCCAGCAGCCGCGTAGGCACTGAAGCTTTCTTT. The whole variable domain, filled in from reference TRBV5-1 and TRBJ1-1, reads KAGVTQTPRYLIKTRGQQVTLSCSPISGHRSVSWYQQTPGQGLQFLFEYFSETQRNKGNFPGRFSGRQFSNSRSEMNVSTLELGDSALYLCASSRVGTEAFFGQGTRLTVV.

As DNA, the CDR3 is TGTGCCACCAGTGATTCTAGCGGAACTAGCACAGATACGCAGTATTTT. Encoded protein: CATSDSSGTSTDTQYF. The chain recombines TRBV24-1 with TRBJ2-3; 7 bases map to TRBD2. This CDR3 comprises 16 residues. With 2 bases clipped from V and 0 bases from J, the junction kept 4 bases outside the gene matches. The germline CDR1 and CDR2 sequences are KGHDR and SFDVKD.

This clonotype turned up a few times. The V call is TRBV19, the J call TRBJ2-7; D remains ambiguous. Trimming took off 3 bases at V and 2 bases at J, with 11 bases between the two ends. The CDR3 sequence is 14 residues long. Germline lookup yields CDR1 LNHDA and CDR2 SQIVND (reference sequence). Written as DNA, the CDR3 is TGTGCCAGTAGTATCGGCGCCCTCACCTACGAGCAGTACTTC. Encoded protein: CASSIGALTYEQYF.

This chain links TRBV4-2 with TRBJ2-1, with TRBD2 identical over 7 bases. The DNA end is a closer match to TRBJ2-7, so the J assignment may be wrong. This CDR3 has 17 residues. Germline CDR1 LGHNA, CDR2 YNFKEQ. CDR3 DNA sequence: TGTGCCAGCAGCCAAGAGGGGGGGACCCTACCTTACAATGAGCAGTACTTC. Its protein is CASSQEGGTLPYNEQYF.

This chain joins TRBV9 and TRBJ2-3; D possibly corresponds to TRBD1 (6 bases). The CDR3 is 15 residues long. Trimming removed 3 bases from V and 5 bases from J, with 16 bases in between. Germline V CDR1 and CDR2: SGDLS, YYNGEE. The CDR3 is CASSGRTVGRDTQYF. As DNA, the CDR3 is TGTGCCAGCAGCGGACGGACAGTTGGTCGAGATACGCAGTATTTT.

The chain carries TRBV4-3 and TRBJ2-7; D unclear. The CDR3 has 13 amino acids. V lost 4 bases and J lost 5, with 12 bases in between. Per germline, CDR1 LGHNA and CDR2 YSLEER. The CDR3 DNA reads TGCGCCAGCAGCCTTGTCCACGGCGACGAGCAGTACTTC. Protein product: CASSLVHGDEQYF.

Points on this clonotype: The junction differs from germline at one of its ends, possibly a read error. J is TRBJ2-7 and V is TRBV7-9, with 8 bases lining up with TRBD1. The CDR3 contains 14 residues. Looked up from germline, CDR1 is SEHNR and CDR2 is FQNEAQ (reference sequence). CDR3 DNA sequence: TGTGCCAGCAGCGTAGCCCAGGGGGCTGGCGAGCAGTACTTC. This encodes CASSVAQGAGEQYF.

The chain has TRBV6-2 or TRBV6-3 and TRBJ2-7; 10 nucleotides line up with TRBD1. Losses at the gene ends were 2 bases for V and 6 bases for J; bases not matched to a gene: 1. The germline CDR1 and CDR2 sequences are MNHEY and SVGEGT. CDR3 length: 13 residues. CDR3 coding DNA: TGTGCCAGCAGTTACGGGACAGGGGCCGAGCAGTACTTC. This sequence encodes CASSYGTGAEQYF.

This clonotype was detected only a few times. The chain joins TRBV29-1 to TRBJ2-1, with 9 bases lining up with TRBD1. The V and J ends lost 4 bases and 0 bases, in that order; junction bases with no gene match: 4. The CDR3 spans 15 residues. CDR1 and CDR2 (germline): SQVTM, ANQGSEA. CDR3 sequence: CSVVGQGSSYNEQFF. Written as DNA, the CDR3 is TGCAGCGTTGTGGGACAGGGTAGCTCCTACAATGAGCAGTTCTTC.

The chain has TRBV10-3 and TRBJ2-1; 10 bases line up with TRBD2. V was clipped by 4 bases and J by 5 bases; unmatched bases: 11. The germline V gene encodes CDR1 ENHRY and CDR2 SYGVKD. CDR3 length: 17 amino acids. The DNA for the CDR3 is TGTGCCATCAGTGCCGGGACTAGCGTTTTGTCCAACAATGAGCAGTTCTTC. Translated: CAISAGTSVLSNNEQFF.

Here the CDR3 DNA reads TGTGCCATTGCCGGGACAGGGGAGACCCAGTACTTC. The encoded protein is CAIAGTGETQYF. This chain links TRBV10-3 with TRBJ2-5, with 9 nucleotides matching TRBD1. Germline V gives CDR1 ENHRY, CDR2 SYGVKD. The CDR3 is 12 residues long. V was pared by 9 bases and J by 5 bases, with 4 bases of the junction left unmatched.

Only a few counts were recorded for this clonotype. The chain is built from TRBV7-9 and TRBJ2-3; D remains ambiguous. The CDR3 extends over 16 amino acids. Trimming took off 8 bases at V and 0 bases at J, with 18 bases between the two ends. Per germline, CDR1 SEHNR and CDR2 FQNEAQ (reference sequence). The CDR3 is CASSLISDSSTDTQYF. The CDR3, as DNA: TGTGCCAGCTCTCTCATAAGCGACTCTAGCACAGATACGCAGTATTTT.

CDR3: CSARRDGTDTQYF. The CDR3 coding sequence is TGCAGTGCTAGAAGGGATGGGACAGATACGCAGTATTTT. V and J are TRBV20-1 and TRBJ2-3; D remains ambiguous. The CDR3 is 13 amino acids. Germline V gene data show CDR1 as DFQATT and CDR2 as SNEGSKA (reference sequence). Trimming stripped 2 bases from V and 3 bases from J, with 9 bases between.

This clonotype was counted between two and nine times. This sequence joins TRBV10-2 and TRBJ2-3; weak D call: TRBD2 (6 bases). V was cut by 4 bases and J by 2 bases, with 10 bases left in between. Germline CDR1 WSHSY, CDR2 SAAADI. This CDR3 spans 14 amino acids. CDR3 residues: CASSGLALTDTQYF. As DNA, the CDR3 is TGCGCCAGCAGTGGGCTAGCGCTCACAGATACGCAGTATTTT.

This clonotype was observed a few times. The chain combines TRBV29-1 with TRBJ2-7; TRBD1 agrees at 8 bases. This CDR3 region has 11 residues. Germline loops: CDR1 SQVTM, CDR2 ANQGSEA. CDR3 sequence: CSGGQGNEQYF. CDR3 DNA: TGCAGTGGCGGACAGGGCAACGAGCAGTACTTC.

This clonotype was seen just once. The junction departs from the called germline gene at one end, perhaps through a read error. The chain joins TRBV15 to TRBJ2-4; 9 bases match TRBD1. Germline loops: CDR1 LNHNV, CDR2 YYDKDF (reference sequence). The CDR3 runs 16 residues. The CDR3 spells CATSRPGQGSKNVQYF. For the CDR3, the DNA is TGTGCCACCAGCAGACCGGGACAGGGCTCGAAAAACGTTCAGTACTTC.

The V call is TRBV7-6, the J call TRBJ2-3; 11 bases are shared with TRBD2. There are 18 residues in the CDR3. With V trimmed by 0 bases and J by 2 bases, 7 bases remained unmatched. The V gene's germline CDR1 is SGHVS and CDR2 FNYEAQ. CDR3 coding DNA: TGTGCCAGCAGCTTAGCGCGGCTAGCGGGAGGCCCCACAGATACGCAGTATTTT. Translating it yields CASSLARLAGGPTDTQYF.

This clonotype was found many times. This sequence joins TRBV29-1 and TRBJ2-5, with D perhaps TRBD1 (5 bases). Germline CDR1 SQVTM, CDR2 ANQGSEA. Trimming cost V 7 bases and J 7 bases, with 19 bases left between them. The CDR3 covers 13 residues. In DNA, the CDR3 is TGCAGCGCCATAGACCCTGACAGAGGGACCCAGTACTTC. This translates into CSAIDPDRGTQYF.

J is TRBJ2-7 and V is TRBV7-8; 8 positions match TRBD2. J was trimmed by 2 bases and V by 5 bases; bases with no gene match: 14. This CDR3 is 17 amino acids long. Germline values: CDR1 SGHVS, CDR2 FQNEAQ. CDR3: CASSHSPLGGRTYEQYF. CDR3 coding DNA: TGTGCCAGCAGCCATTCGCCGTTGGGCGGGAGGACCTACGAGCAGTACTTC.

The CDR3 spells CASQSQEAVEETQYF. The CDR3 region has the DNA TGTGCCAGCCAAAGCCAAGAAGCGGTCGAAGAGACCCAGTACTTC. This sequence joins TRBV3-1 and TRBJ2-5; weak D call: TRBD2 (5 bases). This CDR3 contains 15 residues. V lost 8 bases, J lost 3 bases, and 19 bases lay in between. CDR1 is LGHDT, CDR2 YNNKEL, per germline (reference sequence).